This T cell receptor (beta chain) was identified in a study of blood T cell repertoires in COVID-19. Looking at the study overall: The United States, Italy and Spain provided the acute and convalescent COVID-19 samples. T cells, B-cell-depleted T cells, or PBMCs supplied cDNA or gDNA.

Deletions cut 4 bases from V and 6 bases from J, with 6 bases between. This CDR3 contains 11 residues. Germline assignment: CDR1 DFQATT and CDR2 SNEGSKA (reference sequence). How the authors handled the data: Researchers report that nucleated cell counts were estimated from reference gene primer amplification. Clones were read by immunoSEQ multiplex PCR, and TCRdb kept only the in-frame ones, dropping some. The V and J calls and clone size come from that table; D and trimming were worked out from the DNA. The top ten hold 2% of the sample, which has around 160,000 clones, approximately 93% seen once.

V gene TRBV20-1 combines with J gene TRBJ2-2; no definite D call. This receptor was identified in a woman aged 55-69 years with COVID-19, enrolled during active disease. Sequencing was done on a sample of peripheral blood. The CDR3 loop reads CSAKLSGELFF. Here the CDR3 DNA reads TGCAGTGCTAAGCTATCCGGGGAGCTGTTTTTT.